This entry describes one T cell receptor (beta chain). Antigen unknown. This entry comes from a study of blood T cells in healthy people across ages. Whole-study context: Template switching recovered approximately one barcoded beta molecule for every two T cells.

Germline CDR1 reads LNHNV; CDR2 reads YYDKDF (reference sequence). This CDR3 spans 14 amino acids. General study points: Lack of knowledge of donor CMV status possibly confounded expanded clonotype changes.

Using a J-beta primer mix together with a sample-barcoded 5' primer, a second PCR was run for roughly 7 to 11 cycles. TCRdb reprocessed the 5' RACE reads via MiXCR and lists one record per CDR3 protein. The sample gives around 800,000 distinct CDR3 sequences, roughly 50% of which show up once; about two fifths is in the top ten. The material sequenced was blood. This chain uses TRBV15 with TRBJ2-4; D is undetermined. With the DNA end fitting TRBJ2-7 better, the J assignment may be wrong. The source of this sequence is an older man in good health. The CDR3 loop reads CATSRDPRSYEQYF. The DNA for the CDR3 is TGTGCCACCAGCAGAGACCCGAGATCGTACGAGCAGTACTTC.